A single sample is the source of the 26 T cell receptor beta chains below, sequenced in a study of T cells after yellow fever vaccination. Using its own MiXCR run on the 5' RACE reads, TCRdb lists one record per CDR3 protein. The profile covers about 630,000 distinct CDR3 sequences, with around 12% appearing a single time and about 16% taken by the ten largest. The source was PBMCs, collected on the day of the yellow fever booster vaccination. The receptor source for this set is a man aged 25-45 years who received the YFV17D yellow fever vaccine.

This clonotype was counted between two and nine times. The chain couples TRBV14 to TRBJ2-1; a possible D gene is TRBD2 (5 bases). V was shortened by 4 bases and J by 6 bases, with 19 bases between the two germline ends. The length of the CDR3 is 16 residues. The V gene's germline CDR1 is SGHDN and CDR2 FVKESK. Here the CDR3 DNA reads TGTGCCAGCAGCCCTTGGTTGATGGGGAGTGGCAATGAGCAGTTCTTC. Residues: CASSPWLMGSGNEQFF.

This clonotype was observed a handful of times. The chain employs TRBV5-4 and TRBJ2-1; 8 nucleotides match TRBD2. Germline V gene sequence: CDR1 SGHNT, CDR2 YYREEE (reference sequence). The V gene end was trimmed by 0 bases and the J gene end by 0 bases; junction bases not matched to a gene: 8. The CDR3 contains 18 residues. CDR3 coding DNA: TGTGCCAGCAGCTTGGCCCTTAGCGGGGTTAGCTCCTACAATGAGCAGTTCTTC. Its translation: CASSLALSGVSSYNEQFF.

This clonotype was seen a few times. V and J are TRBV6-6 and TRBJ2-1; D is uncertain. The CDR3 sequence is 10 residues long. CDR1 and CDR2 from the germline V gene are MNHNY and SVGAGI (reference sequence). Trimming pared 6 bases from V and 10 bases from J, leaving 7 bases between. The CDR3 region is CASRSLEQFF. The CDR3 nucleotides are TGTGCCAGCAGGTCGTTAGAGCAGTTCTTC.

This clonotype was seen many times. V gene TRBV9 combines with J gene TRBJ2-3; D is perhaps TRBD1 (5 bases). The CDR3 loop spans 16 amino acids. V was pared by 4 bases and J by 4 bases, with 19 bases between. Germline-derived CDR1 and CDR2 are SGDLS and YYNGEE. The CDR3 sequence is CASSPPTGLGADTQYF. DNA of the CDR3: TGTGCCAGCAGCCCCCCTACAGGTCTTGGCGCAGATACGCAGTATTTT.

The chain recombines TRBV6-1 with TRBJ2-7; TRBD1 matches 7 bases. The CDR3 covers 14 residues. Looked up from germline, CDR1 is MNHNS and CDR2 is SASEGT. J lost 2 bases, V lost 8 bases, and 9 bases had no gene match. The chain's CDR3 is CASHDRAGAYEQYF. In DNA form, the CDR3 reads TGTGCCAGCCACGACAGGGCTGGGGCCTACGAGCAGTACTTC.

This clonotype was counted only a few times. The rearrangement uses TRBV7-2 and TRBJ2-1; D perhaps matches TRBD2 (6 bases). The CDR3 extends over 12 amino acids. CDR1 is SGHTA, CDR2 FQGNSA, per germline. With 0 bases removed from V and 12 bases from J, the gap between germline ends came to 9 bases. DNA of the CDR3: TGTGCCAGCAGCTTAGCTCGGGGAGGGCAGTTCTTC. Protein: CASSLARGGQFF. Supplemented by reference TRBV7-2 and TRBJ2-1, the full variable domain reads GAGVSQSPSNKVTEKGKDVELRCDPISGHTALYWYRQSLGQGLEFLIYFQGNSAPDKSGLPSDRFSAERTGGSVSTLTIQRTQQEDSAVYLCASSLARGGQFFGPGTRLTVL.

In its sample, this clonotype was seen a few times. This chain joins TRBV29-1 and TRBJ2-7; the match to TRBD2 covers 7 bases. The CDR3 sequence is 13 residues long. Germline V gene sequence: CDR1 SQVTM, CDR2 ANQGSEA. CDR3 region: CSAFWGEGREQYF. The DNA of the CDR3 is TGCAGTGCTTTTTGGGGGGAGGGTCGCGAGCAGTACTTC.

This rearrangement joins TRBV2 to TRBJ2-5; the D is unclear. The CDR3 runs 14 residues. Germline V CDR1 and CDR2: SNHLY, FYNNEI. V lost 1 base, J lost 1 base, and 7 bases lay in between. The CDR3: CASSEGALQETQYF. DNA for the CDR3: TGTGCCAGCAGTGAAGGGGCACTCCAAGAGACCCAGTACTTC.

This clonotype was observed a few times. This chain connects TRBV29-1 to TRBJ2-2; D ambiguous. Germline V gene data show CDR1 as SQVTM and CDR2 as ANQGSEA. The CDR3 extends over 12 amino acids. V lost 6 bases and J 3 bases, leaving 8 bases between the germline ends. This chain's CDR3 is CSVGYYTGELFF. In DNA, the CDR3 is TGCAGCGTCGGTTATTACACCGGGGAGCTGTTTTTT.

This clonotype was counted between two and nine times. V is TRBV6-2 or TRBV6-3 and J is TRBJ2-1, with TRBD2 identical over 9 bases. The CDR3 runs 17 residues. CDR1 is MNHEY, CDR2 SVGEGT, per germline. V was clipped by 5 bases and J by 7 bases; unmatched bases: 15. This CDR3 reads CASSPLGAGGPGNEQFF. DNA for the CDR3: TGTGCCAGCAGTCCCCTGGGTGCGGGAGGGCCCGGGAATGAGCAGTTCTTC.

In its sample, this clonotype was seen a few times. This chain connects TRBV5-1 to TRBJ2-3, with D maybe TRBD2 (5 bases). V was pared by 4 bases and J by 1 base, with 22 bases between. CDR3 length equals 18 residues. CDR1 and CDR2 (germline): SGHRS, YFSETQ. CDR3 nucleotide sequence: TGCGCCAGCAGCCCAGGATGGTCTGTGGGGAGTCGCACAGATACGCAGTATTTT. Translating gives CASSPGWSVGSRTDTQYF.

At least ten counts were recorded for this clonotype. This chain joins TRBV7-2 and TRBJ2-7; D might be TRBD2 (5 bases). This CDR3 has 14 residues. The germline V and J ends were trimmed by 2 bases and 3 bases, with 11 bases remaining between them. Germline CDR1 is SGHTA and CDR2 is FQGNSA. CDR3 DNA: TGTGCCAGCAGCTTATCGGGATCCCTCTACGAGCAGTACTTC. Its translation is CASSLSGSLYEQYF. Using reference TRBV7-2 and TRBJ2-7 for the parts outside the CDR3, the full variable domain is GAGVSQSPSNKVTEKGKDVELRCDPISGHTALYWYRQSLGQGLEFLIYFQGNSAPDKSGLPSDRFSAERTGGSVSTLTIQRTQQEDSAVYLCASSLSGSLYEQYFGPGTRLTVT.

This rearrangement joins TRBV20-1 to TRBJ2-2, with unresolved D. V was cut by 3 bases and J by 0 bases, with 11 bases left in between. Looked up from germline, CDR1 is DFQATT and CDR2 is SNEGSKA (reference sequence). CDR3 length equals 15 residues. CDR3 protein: CSASLTASNTGELFF. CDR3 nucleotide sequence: TGCAGTGCTAGTCTTACGGCTTCGAACACCGGGGAGCTGTTTTTT.

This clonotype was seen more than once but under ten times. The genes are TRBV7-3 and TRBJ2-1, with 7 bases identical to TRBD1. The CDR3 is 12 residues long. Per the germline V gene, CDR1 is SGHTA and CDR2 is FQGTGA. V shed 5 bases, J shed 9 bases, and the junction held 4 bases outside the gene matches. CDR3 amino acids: CASSPQGVEQFF. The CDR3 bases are TGTGCCAGCAGCCCTCAGGGGGTTGAGCAGTTCTTC.

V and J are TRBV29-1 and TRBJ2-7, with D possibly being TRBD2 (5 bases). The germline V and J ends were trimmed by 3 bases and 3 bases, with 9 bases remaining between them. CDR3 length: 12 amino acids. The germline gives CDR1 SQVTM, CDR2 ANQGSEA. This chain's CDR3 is CSVEGDFYEQYF. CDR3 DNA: TGCAGCGTTGAGGGAGATTTCTACGAGCAGTACTTC.

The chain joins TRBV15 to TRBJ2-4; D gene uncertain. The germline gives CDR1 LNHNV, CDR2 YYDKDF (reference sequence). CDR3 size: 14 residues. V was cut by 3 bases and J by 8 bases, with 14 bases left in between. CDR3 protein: CATSSPRASDIQYF. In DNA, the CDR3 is TGTGCCACCAGCAGCCCTCGGGCGTCTGACATTCAGTACTTC.

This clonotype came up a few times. CDR3 DNA sequence: TGCGCCAGCAGCCAGAACAGGGCGGGCACAGATACGCAGTATTTT. Translated: CASSQNRAGTDTQYF. This chain links TRBV5-1 with TRBJ2-3; D may be TRBD1 (6 bases). CDR3 size: 15 residues. CDR1 is SGHRS and CDR2 is YFSETQ in the germline V gene. Trimming stripped 4 bases from V and 1 base from J, with 13 bases between.

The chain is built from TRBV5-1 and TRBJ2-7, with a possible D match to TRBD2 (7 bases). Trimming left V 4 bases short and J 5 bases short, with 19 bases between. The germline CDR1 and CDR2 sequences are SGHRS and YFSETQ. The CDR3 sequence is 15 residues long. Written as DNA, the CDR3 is TGCGCCAGCAGCACACTTGGGGGGGCGTGGAACGAGCAGTACTTC. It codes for CASSTLGGAWNEQYF.

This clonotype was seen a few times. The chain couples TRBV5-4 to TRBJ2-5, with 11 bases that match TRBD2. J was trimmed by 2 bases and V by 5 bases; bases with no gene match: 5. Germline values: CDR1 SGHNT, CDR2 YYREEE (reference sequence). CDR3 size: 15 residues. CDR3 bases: TGTGCCAGCAGTGGGACTAGCGGAATGCAAGAGACCCAGTACTTC. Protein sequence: CASSGTSGMQETQYF.

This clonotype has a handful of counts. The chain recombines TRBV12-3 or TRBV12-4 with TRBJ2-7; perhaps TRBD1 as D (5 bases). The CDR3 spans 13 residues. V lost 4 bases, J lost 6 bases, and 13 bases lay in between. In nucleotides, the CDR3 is TGTGCCAGCAGTTCTAGGGGTGGTGGCGAGCAGTACTTC. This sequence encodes CASSSRGGGEQYF.

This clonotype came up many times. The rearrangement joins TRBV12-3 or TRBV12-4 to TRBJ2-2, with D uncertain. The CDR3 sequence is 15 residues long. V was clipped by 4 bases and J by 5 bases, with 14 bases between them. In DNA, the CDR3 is TGTGCCAGCAGTTCCACCCGTCGCCAGACCGGGGAGCTGTTTTTT. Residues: CASSSTRRQTGELFF.

CDR3 region: CASRGTGESYEQYF. Here the CDR3 DNA reads TGTGCCAGCAGAGGGACAGGAGAATCCTACGAGCAGTACTTC. The V and J genes are TRBV7-9 and TRBJ2-7; 8 nucleotides line up with TRBD1. V lost 6 bases to trimming and J lost 1 base; unmatched junction nucleotides: 5. The CDR3 contains 14 residues. Germline V gene sequence: CDR1 SEHNR, CDR2 FQNEAQ (reference sequence).

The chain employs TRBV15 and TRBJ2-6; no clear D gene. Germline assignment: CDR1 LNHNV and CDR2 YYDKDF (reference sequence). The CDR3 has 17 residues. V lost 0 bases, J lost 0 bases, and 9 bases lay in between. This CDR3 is CATSREGYFSGANVLTF. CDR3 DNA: TGTGCCACCAGCAGAGAAGGCTATTTCTCTGGGGCCAACGTCCTGACTTTC.

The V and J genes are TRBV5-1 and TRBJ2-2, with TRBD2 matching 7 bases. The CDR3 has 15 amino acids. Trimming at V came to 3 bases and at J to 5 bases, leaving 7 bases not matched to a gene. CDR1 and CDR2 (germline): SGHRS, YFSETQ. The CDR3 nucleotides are TGCGCCAGCAGCTCGGGAGCGGGGTCAACCGGGGAGCTGTTTTTT. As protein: CASSSGAGSTGELFF.

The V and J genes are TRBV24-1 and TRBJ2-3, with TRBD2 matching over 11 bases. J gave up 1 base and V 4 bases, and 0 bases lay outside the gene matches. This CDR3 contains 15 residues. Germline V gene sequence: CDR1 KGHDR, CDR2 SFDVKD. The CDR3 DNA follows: TGTGCCACCAGTGAACTAGCGGGAGGCACAGATACGCAGTATTTT. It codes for CATSELAGGTDTQYF.

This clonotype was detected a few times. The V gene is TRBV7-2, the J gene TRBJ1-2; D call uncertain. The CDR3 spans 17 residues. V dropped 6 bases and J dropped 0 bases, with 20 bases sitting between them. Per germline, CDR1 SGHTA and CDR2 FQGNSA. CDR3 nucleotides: TGTGCCAGCAGAGGGAGCCGAGTAACAATAGCTAACTATGGCTACACCTTC. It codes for CASRGSRVTIANYGYTF.